One sample yielded the 21 T cell receptor beta chains listed below, sequenced in a study of shared clonotypes between healthy human individuals (dated by TCRdb to between 2020 and 2021). Receptor libraries were prepared by the immunoSEQ multiplex PCR assay. TCRdb stores this immuneACCESS table with in-frame sequences only. Part of the clones is absent; in the studies checked, under half of the shortfall reflects unresolved V genes, and no reason is known for the rest. The sample data list hundreds of thousands of clones, and approximately 79% of these were observed just once. Approximately 1.6% of the sample is taken by the ten largest. The sequenced sample consisted of memory CD4+ T cells sorted from blood. In light of the paper, this sample's cell subset or site label describes: CD45RA-negative fraction. These receptors were obtained from a woman in her twenties or thirties in good health.

The rearrangement joins TRBV4-1 to TRBJ1-1; D gene uncertain. The CDR3 covers 17 residues. V shed 1 base and J shed 0 bases, with 15 bases lying between them. Looked up from germline, CDR1 is MGHRA and CDR2 is YSYEKL. The CDR3 DNA is TGCGCCAGCAGCCAAGCTTCGGTCAGAAGCATGAACACTGAAGCTTTCTTT. Amino acids: CASSQASVRSMNTEAFF.

This clone has just a few counts. The chain uses TRBV7-9 and TRBJ2-7; 12 bases fit TRBD1. In germline, CDR1 is SEHNR, CDR2 FQNEAQ (reference sequence). With 5 bases clipped from V and 5 bases from J, the junction kept 7 bases outside the gene matches. The CDR3 covers 15 residues. The CDR3 nucleotides read TGTGCCAGCAGCGCGCAGGGACAGGGGGCCGACGAGCAGTACTTC. Translation gives CASSAQGQGADEQYF.

About this clone: This CDR3 is also generated by other DNA sequences in the sample. V is TRBV28 and J is TRBJ2-5; possible D gene TRBD2, 5 bases. Germline V gene sequence: CDR1 MDHEN, CDR2 SYDVKM. Trimming took 3 bases from V and 1 from J, leaving 12 bases between them. The CDR3 length is 15 residues. The DNA of the CDR3 is TGTGCCAGCAGTTTCTCGGGGATCCTCCAAGAGACCCAGTACTTC. Encoded protein: CASSFSGILQETQYF.

V is TRBV7-7 and J is TRBJ2-5, with a possible D match to TRBD2 (7 bases). Trimming shortened V by 1 base and J by 4 bases, and 16 bases separated the two germline ends. The CDR3 sequence is 16 residues long. Germline-derived CDR1 and CDR2 are SSHAT and FNYEAQ (reference sequence). The CDR3 here is CASSLGGRGRRETQYF. DNA for the CDR3: TGTGCCAGCAGCTTAGGCGGGCGGGGGCGCAGAGAGACCCAGTACTTC.

As regards this clone: This specimen includes other DNA sequences encoding the same CDR3. This chain connects TRBV5-1 to TRBJ2-7, with D possibly TRBD1 on 5 matching bases. This CDR3 has 14 amino acids. Trimming pared 0 bases from V and 0 bases from J, leaving 7 bases between. Germline CDR1 is SGHRS and CDR2 is YFSETQ. CDR3 in DNA: TGCGCCAGCAGCTTGGGGGGCAACTCCTACGAGCAGTACTTC. This gives the protein CASSLGGNSYEQYF.

The chain joins TRBV5-1 to TRBJ2-3; 13 bases are a match to TRBD2. V shed 4 bases, J shed 5 bases, and the junction held 4 bases outside the gene matches. CDR3 length equals 15 residues. Germline-derived CDR1 and CDR2 are SGHRS and YFSETQ. DNA of the CDR3: TGCGCCAGCAGCCGTACTAGCGGGAGGGTAGATACGCAGTATTTT. Protein sequence: CASSRTSGRVDTQYF.

V gene TRBV5-6 combines with J gene TRBJ1-2; the D is unclear. There are 12 residues in the CDR3. Trimming pared 0 bases from V and 4 bases from J, leaving 4 bases between. CDR1 SGHDT and CDR2 YYEEEE come from the germline V gene. The CDR3 reads CASSLVSYGYTF. The CDR3 DNA follows: TGTGCCAGCAGCTTGGTGAGCTATGGCTACACCTTC.

The chain recombines TRBV5-1 with TRBJ2-3; tentatively, D is TRBD2 (6 bases). Trimming cost V 4 bases and J 5 bases, with 17 bases left between them. CDR3 size: 15 residues. Germline values: CDR1 SGHRS, CDR2 YFSETQ. The CDR3 region has the DNA TGCGCCAGCAGCCCGGCGCCTAGCGAACAAGATACGCAGTATTTT. Amino acids: CASSPAPSEQDTQYF.

The chain joins TRBV10-3 to TRBJ1-5; D ambiguous. CDR3 length: 13 amino acids. Deletions cut 3 bases from V and 3 bases from J, with 6 bases between. Germline CDR1 and CDR2: ENHRY and SYGVKD. The CDR3 loop is CAISDITNQPQHF. The DNA for the CDR3 is TGTGCCATCAGTGATATTACCAATCAGCCCCAGCATTTT.

The chain couples TRBV27 to TRBJ2-7; 7 bases are shared with TRBD1. Per the germline V gene, CDR1 is MNHEY and CDR2 is SMNVEV (reference sequence). V gave up 5 bases and J gave up 4 bases; unmatched junction bases: 5. The CDR3 has 13 amino acids. CDR3 residues: CASSSDREYEQYF. In DNA, the CDR3 is TGTGCCAGCAGTAGCGACAGGGAGTACGAGCAGTACTTC.

The chain has TRBV7-8 and TRBJ2-1, with TRBD2 identical over 7 bases. CDR1 is SGHVS, CDR2 FQNEAQ, per germline. This CDR3 is 13 amino acids long. V gave up 5 bases and J gave up 6 bases; unmatched junction bases: 4. The chain's CDR3 is CASSGREFNEQFF. As DNA, the CDR3 is TGTGCCAGCAGCGGGCGGGAGTTCAATGAGCAGTTCTTC.

This clone was counted only a few times. J is TRBJ2-7 and V is TRBV5-1; possibly TRBD1 for D (5 bases). V lost 1 base to trimming and J lost 0 bases, with 11 bases between them. CDR1 and CDR2 from the germline V gene are SGHRS and YFSETQ. The CDR3 runs 15 residues. Here the CDR3 reads CASSLTGTSSYEQYF. Here the CDR3 DNA reads TGCGCCAGCAGCTTGACAGGAACCAGCTCCTACGAGCAGTACTTC.

V and J are TRBV2 and TRBJ2-3; the match to TRBD2 covers 10 bases. V lost 9 bases and J lost 0; bases outside the gene matches: 3. This CDR3 has 14 amino acids. The germline CDR1 and CDR2 sequences are SNHLY and FYNNEI. The CDR3, as DNA: TGTGCCAGAACTAGCGGGACGAGCACAGATACGCAGTATTTT. It yields the protein CARTSGTSTDTQYF.

This clone was detected only once. J is TRBJ2-1 and V is TRBV5-1; D possibly corresponds to TRBD2 (6 bases). The germline V gene has CDR1 SGHRS and CDR2 YFSETQ. Deletions cut 4 bases from V and 8 bases from J, with 13 bases between. The CDR3 consists of 13 residues. DNA for the CDR3: TGCGCCAGCAGCGCCCGGACTACGGATGAGCAGTTCTTC. This sequence encodes CASSARTTDEQFF.

The chain links TRBV27 to TRBJ2-6; D not certain. Germline CDR1 is MNHEY and CDR2 is SMNVEV (reference sequence). With 7 bases removed from V and 2 bases from J, the gap between germline ends came to 12 bases. This CDR3 contains 15 residues. In DNA, the CDR3 is TGTGCCAGCAATGACAATAAAGCTGGGGCCAACGTCCTGACTTTC. Residues: CASNDNKAGANVLTF.

The CDR3 is CASSLDPANYGYTF. As DNA, the CDR3 is TGTGCCAGCAGCTTAGACCCAGCTAACTATGGCTACACCTTC. The rearrangement joins TRBV11-2 to TRBJ1-2; D is unresolved. The germline V and J ends were trimmed by 0 bases and 0 bases, with 5 bases remaining between them. The CDR3 covers 14 residues. Germline CDR1 reads SGHAT; CDR2 reads FQNNGV.

The gene calls are TRBV2 and TRBJ2-3; tentatively, D is TRBD2 (7 bases). The CDR3 contains 15 residues. Germline CDR1 is SNHLY and CDR2 is FYNNEI. V was shortened by 11 bases and J by 0 bases, with 18 bases between the two germline ends. CDR3 in amino acids: CAPAGGDISTDTQYF. The CDR3 DNA follows: TGTGCCCCAGCTGGGGGGGACATTAGCACAGATACGCAGTATTTT.

This chain joins TRBV11-2 and TRBJ2-2, with TRBD2 identical over 12 bases. The length of the CDR3 is 16 residues. V lost 5 bases to trimming and J lost 3 bases; unmatched junction nucleotides: 4. Germline CDR1 is SGHAT and CDR2 is FQNNGV. As DNA, the CDR3 is TGTGCCAGCAGCACTAGCGGGAGGATATACACCGGGGAGCTGTTTTTT. It codes for CASSTSGRIYTGELFF.

This chain joins TRBV2 and TRBJ1-6, with a possible D match to TRBD1 (6 bases). V gave up 2 bases and J gave up 4 bases, with 9 bases separating them. The CDR3 length is 15 residues. Germline CDR1 SNHLY, CDR2 FYNNEI. In nucleotides, the CDR3 is TGTGCCAGCAGTGAATCAGGGGATTATAATTCACCCCTCCACTTT. Residues: CASSESGDYNSPLHF. The full variable domain, in which reference TRBV2 and TRBJ1-6 provide the parts outside the CDR3, is EPEVTQTPSHQVTQMGQEVILRCVPISNHLYFYWYRQILGQKVEFLVSFYNNEISEKSEIFDDQFSVERPDGSNFTLKIRSTKLEDSAMYFCASSESGDYNSPLHFGNGTRLTVT.

CDR3 sequence (DNA): TGTGCCAGCAGTTACGCGGCAACCACAGATACGCAGTATTTT. Its protein is CASSYAATTDTQYF. The J gene is TRBJ2-3, the V gene TRBV6-5; D not certain. V was cut by 2 bases and J by 2 bases, with 8 bases left in between. Germline loops: CDR1 MNHEY, CDR2 SVGAGI. The CDR3 is made up of 14 amino acids.

CDR3 nucleotide sequence: TGTGCCAGCAGTTTATACAGGGAAGAGACCCAGTACTTC. Translation: CASSLYREETQYF. J is TRBJ2-5 and V is TRBV28; possibly TRBD1 for D (6 bases). Germline V gives CDR1 MDHEN, CDR2 SYDVKM. CDR3 length equals 13 residues. V lost 1 base and J 3 bases, leaving 6 bases between the germline ends.